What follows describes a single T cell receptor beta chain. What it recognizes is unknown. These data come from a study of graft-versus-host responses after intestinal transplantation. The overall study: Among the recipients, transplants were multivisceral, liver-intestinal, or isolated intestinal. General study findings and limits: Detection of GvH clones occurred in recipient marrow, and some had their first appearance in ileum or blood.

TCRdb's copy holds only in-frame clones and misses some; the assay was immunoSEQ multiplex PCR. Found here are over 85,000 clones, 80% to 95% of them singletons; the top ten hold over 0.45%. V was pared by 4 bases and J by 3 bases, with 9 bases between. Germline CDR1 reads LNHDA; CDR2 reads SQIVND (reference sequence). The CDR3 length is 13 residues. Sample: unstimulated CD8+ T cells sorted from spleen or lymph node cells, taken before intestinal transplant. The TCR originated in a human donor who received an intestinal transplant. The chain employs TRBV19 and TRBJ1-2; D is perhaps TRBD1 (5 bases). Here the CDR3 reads CASSTDSDYGYTF. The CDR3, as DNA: TGTGCCAGTAGTACAGACAGCGACTATGGCTACACCTTC.